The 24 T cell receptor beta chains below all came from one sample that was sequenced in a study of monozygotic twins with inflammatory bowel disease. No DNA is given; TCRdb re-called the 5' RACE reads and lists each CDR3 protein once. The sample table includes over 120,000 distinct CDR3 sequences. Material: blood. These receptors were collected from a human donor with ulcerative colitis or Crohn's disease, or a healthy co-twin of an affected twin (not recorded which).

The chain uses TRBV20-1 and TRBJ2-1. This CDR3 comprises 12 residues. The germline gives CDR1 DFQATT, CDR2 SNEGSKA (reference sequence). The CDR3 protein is CSARDKDNEQFF.

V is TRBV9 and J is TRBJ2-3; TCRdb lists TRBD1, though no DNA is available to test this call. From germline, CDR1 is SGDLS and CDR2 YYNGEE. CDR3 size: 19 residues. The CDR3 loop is CASSVLPTGGLPRTDTQYF.

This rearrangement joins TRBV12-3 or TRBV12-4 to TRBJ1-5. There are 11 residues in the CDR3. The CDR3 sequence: CASSSDQPQHF.

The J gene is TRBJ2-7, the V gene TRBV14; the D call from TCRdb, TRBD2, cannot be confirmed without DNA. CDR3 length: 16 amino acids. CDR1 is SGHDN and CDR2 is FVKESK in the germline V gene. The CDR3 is CASSRSRTGTQYEQYF.

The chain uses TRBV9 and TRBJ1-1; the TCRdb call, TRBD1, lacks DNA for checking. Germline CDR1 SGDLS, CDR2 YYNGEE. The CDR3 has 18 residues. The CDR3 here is CASSAPQNIQEMNTEAFF.

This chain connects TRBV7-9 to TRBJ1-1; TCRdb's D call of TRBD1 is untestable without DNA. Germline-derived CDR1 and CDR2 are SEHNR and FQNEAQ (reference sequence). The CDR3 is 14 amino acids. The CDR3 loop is CASSSLGRNTEAFF.

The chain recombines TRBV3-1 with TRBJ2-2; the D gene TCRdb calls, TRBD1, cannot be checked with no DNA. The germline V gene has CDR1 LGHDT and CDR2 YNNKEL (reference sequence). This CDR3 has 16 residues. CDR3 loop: CASSPDRAIGTGELFF. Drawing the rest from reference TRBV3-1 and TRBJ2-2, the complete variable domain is DTAVSQTPKYLVTQMGNDKSIKCEQNLGHDTMYWYKQDSKKFLKIMFSYNNKELIINETVPNRFSPKSPDKAHLNLHINSLELGDSAVYFCASSPDRAIGTGELFFGEGSRLTVL.

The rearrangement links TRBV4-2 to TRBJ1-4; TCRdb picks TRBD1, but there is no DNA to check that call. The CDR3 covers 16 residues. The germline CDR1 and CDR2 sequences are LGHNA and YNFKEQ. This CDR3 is CASSQGQGVDREKLFF.

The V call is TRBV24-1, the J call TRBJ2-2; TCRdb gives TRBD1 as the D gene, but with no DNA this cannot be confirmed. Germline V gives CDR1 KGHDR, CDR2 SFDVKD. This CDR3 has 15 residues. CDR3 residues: CATSDLAPVDGELFF.

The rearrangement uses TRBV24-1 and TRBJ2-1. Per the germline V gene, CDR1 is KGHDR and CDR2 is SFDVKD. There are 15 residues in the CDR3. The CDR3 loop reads CATSDSRPRGNEQFF.

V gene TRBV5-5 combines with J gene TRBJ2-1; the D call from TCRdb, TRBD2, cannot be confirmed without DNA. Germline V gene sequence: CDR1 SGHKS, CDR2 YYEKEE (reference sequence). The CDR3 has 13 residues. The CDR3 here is CASGGLAYNEQFF.

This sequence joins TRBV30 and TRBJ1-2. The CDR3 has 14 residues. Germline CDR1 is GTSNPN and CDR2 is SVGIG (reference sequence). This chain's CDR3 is CALRTLIVTYGCTF.

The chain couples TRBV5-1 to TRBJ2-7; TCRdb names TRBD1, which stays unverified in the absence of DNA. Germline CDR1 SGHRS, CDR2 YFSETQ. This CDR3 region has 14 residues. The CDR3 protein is CASSLGQGEYEQYF.

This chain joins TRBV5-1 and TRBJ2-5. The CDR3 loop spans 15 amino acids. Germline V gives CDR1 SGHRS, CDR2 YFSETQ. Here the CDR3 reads CASSLDVSSQETQYF.

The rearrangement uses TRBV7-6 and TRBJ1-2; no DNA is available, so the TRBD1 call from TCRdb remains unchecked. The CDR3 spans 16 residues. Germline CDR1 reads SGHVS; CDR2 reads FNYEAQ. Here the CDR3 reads CASSLRIEGQEYGYTF.

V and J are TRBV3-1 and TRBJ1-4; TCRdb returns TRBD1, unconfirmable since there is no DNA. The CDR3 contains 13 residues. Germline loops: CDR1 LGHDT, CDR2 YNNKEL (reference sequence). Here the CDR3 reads CASSWGTREKLFF.

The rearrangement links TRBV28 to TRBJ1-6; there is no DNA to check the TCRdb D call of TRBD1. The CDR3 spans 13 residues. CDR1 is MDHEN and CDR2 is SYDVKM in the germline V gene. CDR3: CASSPWDRSPLHF.

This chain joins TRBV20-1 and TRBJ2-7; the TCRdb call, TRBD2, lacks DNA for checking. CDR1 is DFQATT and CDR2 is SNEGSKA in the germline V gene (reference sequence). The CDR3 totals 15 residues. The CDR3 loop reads CSARVQPGLAGEQYF.

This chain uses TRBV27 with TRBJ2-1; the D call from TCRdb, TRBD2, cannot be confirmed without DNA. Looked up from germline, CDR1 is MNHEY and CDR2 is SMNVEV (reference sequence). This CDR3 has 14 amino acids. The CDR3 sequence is CASSLSGTFNEQFF.

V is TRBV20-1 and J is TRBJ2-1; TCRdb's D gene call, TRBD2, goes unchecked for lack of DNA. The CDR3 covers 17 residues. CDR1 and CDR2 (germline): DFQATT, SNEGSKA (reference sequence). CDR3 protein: CSARDRRLAGTYNEQFF.

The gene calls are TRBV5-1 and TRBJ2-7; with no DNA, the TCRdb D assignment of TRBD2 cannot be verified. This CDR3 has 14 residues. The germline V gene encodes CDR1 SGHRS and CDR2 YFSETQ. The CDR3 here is CASSLGTTAYEQYF.

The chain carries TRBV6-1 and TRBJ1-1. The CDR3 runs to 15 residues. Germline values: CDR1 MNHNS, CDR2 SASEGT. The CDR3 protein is CASISERGMNTEAFF.

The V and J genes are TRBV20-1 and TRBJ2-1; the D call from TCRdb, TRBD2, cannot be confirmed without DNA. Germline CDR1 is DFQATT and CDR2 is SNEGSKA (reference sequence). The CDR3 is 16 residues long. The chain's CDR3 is CSASGTSADTYNEQFF.

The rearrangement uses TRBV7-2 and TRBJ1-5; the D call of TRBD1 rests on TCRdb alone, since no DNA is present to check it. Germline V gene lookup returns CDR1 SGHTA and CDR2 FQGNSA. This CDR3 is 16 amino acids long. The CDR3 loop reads CASSPGPGQGNQPQHF.